A single sample is the source of the 16 T cell receptor beta chains below, sequenced in a study of T and B cells in COVID-19 patients. From blood, roughly 250-500 ng of genomic DNA served as TRB template. Multiplex PCR with BIOMED2 TRB-A/B primer pools amplified TRB rearrangements. Each CDR3 protein gets one entry after TCRdb re-called the multiplex PCR reads with MiXCR. The sample yields under 20,000 distinct CDR3 sequences, around a quarter seen once. What was sequenced was blood. All receptors derive from a human donor who had recovered from COVID-19.

The chain recombines TRBV5-1 with TRBJ1-1, with unresolved D. This CDR3 is 15 amino acids long. Germline values: CDR1 SGHRS, CDR2 YFSETQ. V shed 0 bases and J shed 1 base, with 10 bases lying between them. CDR3 amino acids: CASSLGRTTNTEAFF. The CDR3 DNA reads as TGCGCCAGCAGCTTGGGCCGCACTACGAACACTGAAGCTTTCTTT.

This clonotype was observed at least ten times. The chain is built from TRBV12-3 or TRBV12-4 and TRBJ1-2; D is uncertain. Trimming took 8 bases from V and 4 from J, leaving 23 bases between them. The CDR3 has 16 amino acids. This CDR3 is CASGPTRRVAAYGYTF. Here the CDR3 DNA reads TGTGCCAGCGGCCCTACCCGCCGGGTCGCAGCCTATGGCTACACCTTC.

This clonotype was observed many times. The V and J genes are TRBV6-4 and TRBJ2-1, with 7 positions matching TRBD2. The CDR3 runs 13 residues. The V segment lost 6 bases and the J segment 4 bases; nucleotides outside the gene matches: 3. The germline V gene encodes CDR1 MRHNA and CDR2 SNTAGT. CDR3 sequence reads: CASSRGEYNEQFF. DNA of the CDR3: TGTGCCAGCAGCCGGGGGGAGTACAATGAGCAGTTCTTC.

This clonotype was detected a few times. This chain links TRBV5-6 with TRBJ2-5; the D gene is possibly TRBD2 (5 bases). Trimming removed 0 bases at V and 5 bases at J, with 5 bases between. The CDR3 covers 12 residues. Germline CDR1 and CDR2: SGHDT and YYEEEE. CDR3: CASSLGEETQYF. The CDR3 nucleotides are TGTGCCAGCAGCTTGGGGGAGGAGACCCAGTACTTC.

This clonotype was recorded a few times. The V and J genes are TRBV6-5 and TRBJ2-1; no reliable D call. This CDR3 is 16 amino acids long. The V end lost 0 bases, the J end lost 2 bases, and 11 bases lay between the germline ends. The germline V gene has CDR1 MNHEY and CDR2 SVGAGI. The CDR3 DNA follows: TGTGCCAGCAGTTACTCCCCTGGCGGAGCCTACAATGAGCAGTTCTTC. This sequence encodes CASSYSPGGAYNEQFF.

This clonotype was detected a few times. Germline and junction disagree at one end, which may indicate a read error. The rearrangement uses TRBV7-9 and TRBJ2-1; possibly TRBD1 or TRBD2 for D (6 bases each). In germline, CDR1 is SEHNR, CDR2 FQNEAQ (reference sequence). The CDR3 consists of 15 residues. This chain's CDR3 is CASSKGVQAGDEQFF. CDR3 nucleotides: TGCGCCAGCAGCAAGGGGGTTCAAGCGGGTGATGAGCAGTTCTTC.

The chain has TRBV20-1 and TRBJ2-5, with 8 bases that match TRBD2. CDR3 length: 14 amino acids. Germline V lookup: CDR1 DFQATT, CDR2 SNEGSKA (reference sequence). V shed 3 bases and J 5 bases; nucleotides not matched to a gene: 8. CDR3 region: CSARGPSGWETQYF. CDR3 DNA: TGCAGTGCTAGGGGCCCTAGCGGGTGGGAGACCCAGTACTTC.

This CDR3 reads CASRPPDNTGELFF. Written as DNA, the CDR3 is TGTGCCAGCAGGCCGCCCGATAACACCGGGGAGCTGTTTTTT. V usage is TRBV2 and J usage is TRBJ2-2; D uncertain. The CDR3 totals 14 residues. Per germline, CDR1 SNHLY and CDR2 FYNNEI. Trimming removed 6 bases from V and 2 bases from J, with 10 bases in between.

J is TRBJ2-1 and V is TRBV24-1, with 8 bases aligning to TRBD1. Germline-derived CDR1 and CDR2 are KGHDR and SFDVKD. The length of the CDR3 is 16 residues. Trimming took 4 bases from V and 2 from J; bases not matched to a gene: 6. DNA of the CDR3: TGTGCCACCAGTGACTCCGGGACAGGAACCTACAATGAGCAGTTCTTC. This codes for CATSDSGTGTYNEQFF.

The chain couples TRBV4-3 to TRBJ1-4; 7 bases agree with TRBD1. This CDR3 is 15 amino acids long. The germline CDR1 and CDR2 sequences are LGHNA and YSLEER. The V gene end was trimmed by 4 bases and the J gene end by 5 bases; junction bases not matched to a gene: 7. CDR3 sequence (DNA): TGCGCCAGCAGCCGACCCGGGACAGTCAATGAAAAACTGTTTTTT. As protein: CASSRPGTVNEKLFF.

This clonotype was counted only a few times. J is TRBJ2-2 and V is TRBV7-2; 8 positions match TRBD2. The CDR3 runs 15 residues. Unmatched junction bases numbered 2, after V lost 5 bases and J lost 0 bases. The V gene's germline CDR1 is SGHTA and CDR2 FQGNSA. This CDR3 is CASSPLAANTGELFF. The DNA for the CDR3 is TGTGCCAGCAGCCCACTAGCGGCGAACACCGGGGAGCTGTTTTTT.

This clonotype appeared a few times. The chain is built from TRBV18 and TRBJ1-1; D not certain. V gave up 4 bases and J gave up 1 base, with 10 bases separating them. The germline gives CDR1 KGHSH, CDR2 LQKENI. The CDR3 is 14 amino acids. CDR3 region: CASSHHHKNTEAFF. The CDR3 region has the DNA TGTGCCAGCTCACATCACCACAAGAACACTGAAGCTTTCTTT.

This sequence joins TRBV6-5 and TRBJ1-1; the D is unclear. V was cut by 10 bases and J by 0 bases, with 15 bases left in between. CDR3 size: 14 residues. Germline assignment: CDR1 MNHEY and CDR2 SVGAGI. CDR3 sequence reads: CATSLTVMNTEAFF. CDR3 nucleotides: TGTGCCACTTCTCTGACGGTAATGAACACTGAAGCTTTCTTT.

This clonotype showed up just a few times. The chain employs TRBV19 and TRBJ1-5; D remains ambiguous. V was cut by 7 bases and J by 6 bases, with 13 bases left in between. The germline CDR1 and CDR2 sequences are LNHDA and SQIVND (reference sequence). This CDR3 has 13 residues. CDR3 nucleotide sequence: TGTGCCAGTACCCCCCAGGTTGGTCAGCCCCAGCATTTT. It is translated as CASTPQVGQPQHF.

This clonotype came up a few times. The gene calls are TRBV30 and TRBJ1-1; the D gene is possibly TRBD1 (5 bases). V was cut by 2 bases and J by 6 bases, with 10 bases left in between. There are 12 residues in the CDR3. From germline, CDR1 is GTSNPN and CDR2 SVGIG (reference sequence). CDR3 in DNA: TGTGCCTGGAGTACGGGGCACGCTGAAGCTTTCTTT. This sequence encodes CAWSTGHAEAFF. Supplemented by reference TRBV30 and TRBJ1-1, the full variable domain reads SQTIHQWPATLVQPVGSPLSLECTVEGTSNPNLYWYRQAAGRGLQLLFYSVGIGQISSEVPQNLSASRPQDRQFILSSKKLLLSDSGFYLCAWSTGHAEAFFGQGTRLTVV.

The V and J genes are TRBV6-5 and TRBJ2-7, with no clear D. Germline CDR1 MNHEY, CDR2 SVGAGI. Trimming pared 4 bases from V and 3 bases from J, leaving 16 bases between. The CDR3 covers 15 residues. The CDR3 here is CASSSNPSELYEQYF. The DNA of the CDR3 is TGTGCCAGCAGTTCTAACCCCAGCGAACTCTACGAGCAGTACTTC.